These 10 T cell receptor beta chains came from one sample sequenced in a study of OX40 agonist ivuxolimab in advanced cancers. Profiled with immunoSEQ multiplex PCR; TCRdb holds only in-frame clones, not every one. Here the sample spans some 76,000 clones, more than 75% being singletons. The material was CD4+ or CD8+ T cells sorted from blood, obtained in a trial of the OX40 agonist ivuxolimab. Source of these receptors: an adult with an advanced solid tumor such as melanoma, head and neck, liver or kidney cancer.

V gene TRBV4-3 combines with J gene TRBJ1-4; 8 nucleotides line up with TRBD1. The ends lost 3 bases at V and 3 bases at J; junction bases unmatched: 9. This CDR3 contains 17 residues. Germline V lookup: CDR1 LGHNA, CDR2 YSLEER. CDR3 sequence: CASSQESQGAANEKLFF. The CDR3 DNA is TGCGCCAGCAGCCAGGAATCGCAGGGGGCCGCTAATGAAAAACTGTTTTTT.

The chain has TRBV7-9 and TRBJ2-7; D is unclear. This CDR3 has 16 residues. Germline CDR1 and CDR2: SEHNR and FQNEAQ (reference sequence). Trimming removed 5 bases at V and 2 bases at J, with 19 bases between. The CDR3 spells CASSPTTLSNTYEQYF. DNA of the CDR3: TGTGCCAGCAGCCCTACGACCCTATCCAATACCTACGAGCAGTACTTC.

This sequence joins TRBV6-1 and TRBJ2-7; no definite D call. The ends were cut back, 3 bases at V and 4 bases at J, with 4 bases in the middle. The CDR3 runs 11 residues. CDR1 and CDR2 from the germline V gene are MNHNS and SASEGT. CDR3 in DNA: TGTGCCAGCAGTGAGTGGTACGAGCAGTACTTC. It translates to CASSEWYEQYF.

The CDR3, as DNA: TGTGCCAGTAGTATAGGACGGGTGAATCAGCCCCAGCATTTT. This sequence encodes CASSIGRVNQPQHF. The genes are TRBV19 and TRBJ1-5; D remains unclear. Germline lookup yields CDR1 LNHDA and CDR2 SQIVND (reference sequence). This CDR3 is built from 14 residues. V lost 1 base to trimming and J lost 4 bases, with 8 bases between them.

V and J are TRBV5-5 and TRBJ2-3; TRBD2 is a possible D gene (6 bases). V was pared by 4 bases and J by 3 bases, with 12 bases between. The CDR3 spans 14 residues. Germline loops: CDR1 SGHKS, CDR2 YYEKEE (reference sequence). CDR3 protein: CASSGGRPTDTQYF. The CDR3 coding sequence is TGTGCCAGCAGCGGGGGGAGGCCGACAGATACGCAGTATTTT. The variable domain in full, completed from reference TRBV5-5 and TRBJ2-3, reads DAGVTQSPTHLIKTRGQQVTLRCSPISGHKSVSWYQQVLGQGPQFIFQYYEKEERGRGNFPDRFSARQFPNYSSELNVNALLLGDSALYLCASSGGRPTDTQYFGPGTRLTVL.

On this clone itself: The identical CDR3 is also encoded by other nucleotide sequences in the sample. CDR3 protein: CASSQAPGQATYEQYF. In DNA, the CDR3 is TGCGCCAGCAGCCAAGCCCCCGGACAGGCTACCTACGAGCAGTACTTC. This sequence joins TRBV4-3 and TRBJ2-7, with 7 bases matching TRBD1. Trimming cost V 1 base and J 2 bases; bases outside gene matches: 8. The CDR3 extends over 16 amino acids. CDR1 LGHNA and CDR2 YSLEER come from the germline V gene.

The chain recombines TRBV28 with TRBJ2-7, with 8 bases aligning to TRBD1. Germline CDR1 and CDR2: MDHEN and SYDVKM. The CDR3 spans 14 residues. The V and J ends lost 6 bases and 2 bases, in that order; junction bases with no gene match: 6. The CDR3 protein is CASSLQTGAYEQYF. The DNA of the CDR3 is TGTGCCAGCAGCCTACAGACAGGGGCCTACGAGCAGTACTTC. Drawing the rest from reference TRBV28 and TRBJ2-7, the complete variable domain is DVKVTQSSRYLVKRTGEKVFLECVQDMDHENMFWYRQDPGLGLRLIYFSYDVKMKEKGDIPEGYSVSREKKERFSLILESASTNQTSMYLCASSLQTGAYEQYFGPGTRLTVT.

This chain uses TRBV10-3 with TRBJ2-5, with 7 positions matching TRBD1. Germline V gene data show CDR1 as ENHRY and CDR2 as SYGVKD. The V segment lost 8 bases and the J segment 3 bases; nucleotides outside the gene matches: 3. There are 12 residues in the CDR3. For the CDR3, the DNA is TGTGCCATCGGGACAGCTAAAGAGACCCAGTACTTC. Residues: CAIGTAKETQYF.

This sequence joins TRBV18 and TRBJ2-4, with D possibly being TRBD1 (6 bases). The CDR3 consists of 15 residues. Trimming removed 9 bases at V and 0 bases at J, with 15 bases between. Germline V gene sequence: CDR1 KGHSH, CDR2 LQKENI. The CDR3 sequence: CASGMTGAAKNIQYF. CDR3 in DNA: TGTGCCAGTGGTATGACAGGAGCAGCCAAAAACATTCAGTACTTC.

This chain uses TRBV10-3 with TRBJ2-3; 11 nucleotides match TRBD2. The germline gives CDR1 ENHRY, CDR2 SYGVKD. V trimming: 2 bases; J trimming: 1 base; junction bases outside the gene matches: 2. The CDR3 is made up of 16 amino acids. DNA of the CDR3: TGTGCCATCAGTGAGCCGGGACTAGCGGGCACAGATACGCAGTATTTT. It codes for CAISEPGLAGTDTQYF.